The 26 T cell receptor beta chains in this list originate from one sample, sequenced in a study of blood T cell repertoires in COVID-19. Generated by immunoSEQ multiplex PCR, the TCRdb table keeps only in-frame clones and is missing some. The sample lists approximately 75,000 clones, approximately 82% occurring once. Material for sequencing was peripheral blood. Source of these receptors: a human donor in a cohort sampled during active COVID-19.

This chain joins TRBV6-4 and TRBJ1-6; TRBD1 aligns across 7 bases. CDR1 is MRHNA, CDR2 SNTAGT, per germline. The CDR3 is made up of 15 amino acids. With V trimmed by 2 bases and J by 4 bases, 2 bases remained unmatched. The CDR3 region has the DNA TGTGCCAGCAGTGACCGGGACAGATATAATTCACCCCTCCACTTT. This codes for CASSDRDRYNSPLHF.

The gene calls are TRBV5-1 and TRBJ1-1, with D hard to call. Trimming removed 1 base from V and 6 bases from J, with 7 bases in between. Germline V lookup: CDR1 SGHRS, CDR2 YFSETQ. CDR3 length: 12 amino acids. CDR3 protein: CASSLTASEAFF. CDR3 sequence (DNA): TGCGCCAGCAGCTTGACAGCCTCTGAAGCTTTCTTT.

Only a few counts were recorded for this clone. This chain joins TRBV6-2 or TRBV6-3 and TRBJ2-6; TRBD1 matches at 7 bases. V was pared by 3 bases and J by 1 base, with 9 bases of the junction left unmatched. Per germline, CDR1 MNHEY and CDR2 SVGEGT. The CDR3 sequence is 18 residues long. The CDR3 nucleotides are TGTGCCAGCAGTTATCAGACAGGGCTCGGATCTGGGGCCAACGTCCTGACTTTC. Its translation: CASSYQTGLGSGANVLTF.

V gene TRBV5-1 combines with J gene TRBJ2-7; D possibly corresponds to TRBD1 (7 bases). The germline CDR1 and CDR2 sequences are SGHRS and YFSETQ. V lost 4 bases and J lost 1, with 27 bases in between. There are 19 residues in the CDR3. CDR3 region: CASSAGPQGSSSGSYEQYF. As DNA, the CDR3 is TGCGCCAGCAGCGCGGGGCCACAGGGGTCCTCCTCAGGGTCCTACGAGCAGTACTTC.

This clone showed up just once. V is TRBV5-4 and J is TRBJ2-3; 9 positions agree with TRBD2. Germline assignment: CDR1 SGHNT and CDR2 YYREEE (reference sequence). V lost 4 bases and J lost 4; bases outside the gene matches: 7. CDR3 length equals 15 residues. The CDR3 loop is CASSPSGGQADTQYF. The CDR3 nucleotides read TGTGCCAGCAGCCCCAGCGGGGGGCAGGCAGATACGCAGTATTTT. Full variable domain (remainder filled in from reference TRBV5-4 and TRBJ2-3): ETGVTQSPTHLIKTRGQQVTLRCSSQSGHNTVSWYQQALGQGPQFIFQYYREEENGRGNFPPRFSGLQFPNYSSELNVNALELDDSALYLCASSPSGGQADTQYFGPGTRLTVL.

The CDR3: CASKRQGIDTQYF. CDR3 nucleotide sequence: TGTGCCAGCAAACGTCAGGGGATAGATACGCAGTATTTT. The rearrangement links TRBV2 to TRBJ2-3; tentative D call: TRBD1 (6 bases). CDR3 length: 13 residues. The V gene's germline CDR1 is SNHLY and CDR2 FYNNEI. Trimming removed 7 bases from V and 5 bases from J, with 13 bases in between.

Of note for this clone: One end of the junction varies from germline; a read error may be responsible. The CDR3 DNA is TGTGCCAGCAGTCGGGGGGCCGGTAAAATGGATTTT. Amino acid sequence: CASSRGAGKMDF. The chain combines TRBV6-2 or TRBV6-3 with TRBJ1-3; D is possibly TRBD1 (6 bases). The CDR3 totals 12 residues. The germline gives CDR1 MNHEY, CDR2 SVGEGT.

CDR3 bases: TGTGCCAGCAGCTTAGGGGGGTGGGGACAGGGGATGTACGAGCAGTACTTC. Residues: CASSLGGWGQGMYEQYF. The chain joins TRBV11-2 to TRBJ2-7; TRBD1 agrees at 10 bases. The V and J ends lost 1 base and 4 bases, in that order; junction bases with no gene match: 10. The CDR3 has 17 residues. Germline V lookup: CDR1 SGHAT, CDR2 FQNNGV. Full variable domain (rest looked up from reference TRBV11-2 and TRBJ2-7): EAGVAQSPRYKIIEKRQSVAFWCNPISGHATLYWYQQILGQGPKLLIQFQNNGVVDDSQLPKDRFSAERLKGVDSTLKIQPAKLEDSAVYLCASSLGGWGQGMYEQYFGPGTRLTVT.

The chain has TRBV5-4 and TRBJ1-1, with TRBD1 matching 8 bases. The CDR3 sequence is 17 residues long. Germline-derived CDR1 and CDR2 are SGHNT and YYREEE (reference sequence). V lost 0 bases to trimming and J lost 4 bases; unmatched junction nucleotides: 11. CDR3 sequence (DNA): TGTGCCAGCAGCTTGGCCGGCAGGGGGCGCGGAATCACTGAAGCTTTCTTT. The encoded protein is CASSLAGRGRGITEAFF.

Written as DNA, the CDR3 is TGTGCCAGCCTAAGGGGTGGGGATCAGCCCCAGCATTTT. Encoded protein: CASLRGGDQPQHF. This rearrangement joins TRBV5-8 to TRBJ1-5; a possible D gene is TRBD1 (5 bases). The germline V gene encodes CDR1 SGHTS and CDR2 YDEGEE. The CDR3 runs 13 residues. V was clipped by 7 bases and J by 5 bases, with 13 bases between them.

This clone has just a few counts. The genes are TRBV9 and TRBJ1-1; a possible D gene is TRBD1 (5 bases). CDR1 is SGDLS and CDR2 is YYNGEE in the germline V gene. There are 14 residues in the CDR3. Trimming cost V 0 bases and J 2 bases, with 8 bases left between them. The CDR3 DNA reads TGTGCCAGCAGCGTAGGGGGGACTAACACTGAAGCTTTCTTT. Translated: CASSVGGTNTEAFF. The variable domain in full, with the rest retrieved from reference TRBV9 and TRBJ1-1, is DSGVTQTPKHLITATGQRVTLRCSPRSGDLSVYWYQQSLDQGLQFLIQYYNGEERAKGNILERFSAQQFPDLHSELNLSSLELGDSALYFCASSVGGTNTEAFFGQGTRLTVV.

The V call is TRBV7-9, the J call TRBJ1-1, with 8 bases lining up with TRBD1. V was pared by 5 bases and J by 4 bases, with 3 bases of the junction left unmatched. Per germline, CDR1 SEHNR and CDR2 FQNEAQ (reference sequence). The CDR3 totals 13 residues. CDR3 residues: CASSRDRGTEAFF. The CDR3 DNA reads as TGTGCCAGCAGCCGAGACAGGGGCACTGAAGCTTTCTTT.

The gene calls are TRBV5-1 and TRBJ1-1; tentative D call: TRBD1 (5 bases). The CDR3 has 14 residues. Trimming removed 3 bases from V and 1 base from J, with 10 bases in between. Germline V gene data show CDR1 as SGHRS and CDR2 as YFSETQ. CDR3 loop: CASSSQGRNTEAFF. CDR3 sequence (DNA): TGCGCCAGCAGCTCCCAGGGAAGGAACACTGAAGCTTTCTTT.

The chain couples TRBV29-1 to TRBJ2-7; the match to TRBD1 covers 9 bases. Germline assignment: CDR1 SQVTM and CDR2 ANQGSEA. The CDR3 is 15 residues long. V shed 4 bases and J 5 bases; nucleotides not matched to a gene: 12. The DNA for the CDR3 is TGCAGCGTTGGGTGGGGGGACAGGGTCGACAACGAGCAGTACTTC. Translating gives CSVGWGDRVDNEQYF.

The chain is built from TRBV7-3 and TRBJ2-6; D not certain. The germline V and J ends were trimmed by 2 bases and 0 bases, with 8 bases remaining between them. This CDR3 contains 16 residues. The germline CDR1 and CDR2 sequences are SGHTA and FQGTGA. For the CDR3, the DNA is TGTGCCAGCAGCTTACCCGTGAGCTCTGGGGCCAACGTCCTGACTTTC. It yields the protein CASSLPVSSGANVLTF.

The chain links TRBV30 to TRBJ1-5; 10 bases fit TRBD1. The germline V gene encodes CDR1 GTSNPN and CDR2 SVGIG (reference sequence). V was pared by 0 bases and J by 0 bases, with 14 bases of the junction left unmatched. The CDR3 loop spans 20 amino acids. CDR3 in amino acids: CAWSVGTGARRLYSNQPQHF. In nucleotides, the CDR3 is TGTGCCTGGAGTGTCGGGACAGGGGCCCGTCGCCTATATAGCAATCAGCCCCAGCATTTT.

This chain links TRBV11-2 with TRBJ1-1; TRBD1 agrees at 9 bases. The V gene's germline CDR1 is SGHAT and CDR2 FQNNGV. This CDR3 is 14 amino acids long. With 1 base clipped from V and 11 bases from J, the junction kept 8 bases outside the gene matches. Here the CDR3 reads CASSLGDRDYGAFF. The CDR3, as DNA: TGTGCCAGCAGCTTAGGGGACAGGGACTACGGGGCTTTCTTT.

V and J are TRBV3-1 (or the pseudogene TRBV3-2) and TRBJ2-4; no reliable D call. Trimming pared 0 bases from V and 0 bases from J, leaving 6 bases between. This CDR3 region has 15 residues. Germline V lookup: CDR1 LGHDT, CDR2 YNNKEL (reference sequence). CDR3 DNA: TGTGCCAGCAGCCAAGAGGCATTAGCCAAAAACATTCAGTACTTC. It specifies CASSQEALAKNIQYF.

This chain uses TRBV5-1 with TRBJ2-3; 15 nucleotides match TRBD2. The V segment lost 4 bases and the J segment 0 bases; nucleotides outside the gene matches: 9. Germline V lookup: CDR1 SGHRS, CDR2 YFSETQ. The CDR3 totals 19 residues. The CDR3 DNA reads TGCGCCAGCAGCCCGGGACTAGCGGGGGGCCGGTCTAGCACAGATACGCAGTATTTT. Its translation: CASSPGLAGGRSSTDTQYF.

J is TRBJ2-7 and V is TRBV7-2; tentative D call: TRBD2 (6 bases). This CDR3 comprises 14 residues. V was cut by 5 bases and J by 2 bases, with 13 bases left in between. Germline V gives CDR1 SGHTA, CDR2 FQGNSA. The DNA of the CDR3 is TGTGCCAGCAGCGAACGGGACTTCGCCTACGAGCAGTACTTC. Its translation is CASSERDFAYEQYF.

This chain joins TRBV11-3 and TRBJ2-3; 8 bases are shared with TRBD2. Germline CDR1 and CDR2: SGHNT and YENEEA. The CDR3 length is 16 residues. The J segment lost 4 bases and the V segment lost 4 bases, leaving 10 bases of the junction unmatched. The CDR3 DNA reads TGTGCCAGCAGCTCCAGGGAGCGGGGGAGGGCAGATACGCAGTATTTT. It translates to CASSSRERGRADTQYF.

This chain connects TRBV4-2 to TRBJ2-1, with 8 bases aligning to TRBD2. V shed 0 bases, J shed 0 bases, and the junction held 10 bases outside the gene matches. The length of the CDR3 is 19 residues. Germline CDR1 reads LGHNA; CDR2 reads YNFKEQ. CDR3 in amino acids: CASSQEVEGRGASYNEQFF. CDR3 coding DNA: TGTGCCAGCAGCCAAGAGGTGGAGGGGCGGGGGGCCTCCTACAATGAGCAGTTCTTC.

The chain has TRBV11-2 and TRBJ1-2; D may be TRBD1 (5 bases). V lost 0 bases, J lost 5 bases, and 13 bases lay in between. The CDR3 runs to 15 residues. Germline assignment: CDR1 SGHAT and CDR2 FQNNGV. This chain's CDR3 is CASSLDAGPLYGYTF. The CDR3 DNA reads as TGTGCCAGCAGCTTAGACGCAGGGCCCTTATATGGCTACACCTTC.

The chain has TRBV7-3 and TRBJ1-2; no definite D call. Germline CDR1 and CDR2: SGHTA and FQGTGA. This CDR3 has 13 amino acids. V shed 8 bases and J shed 4 bases, with 14 bases lying between them. In DNA form, the CDR3 reads TGTGCCAGCTCCCCCGCCCCGGGCTATGGCTACACCTTC. This gives the protein CASSPAPGYGYTF.

J is TRBJ1-4 and V is TRBV5-1; maybe TRBD1 (5 bases). The V and J ends lost 0 bases and 1 base respectively, with 7 bases between them. The CDR3 contains 15 residues. CDR1 SGHRS and CDR2 YFSETQ come from the germline V gene. The CDR3 nucleotides read TGCGCCAGCAGCTTGGGCGGGGGAACTAATGAAAAACTGTTTTTT. Residues: CASSLGGGTNEKLFF.

V gene TRBV5-1 combines with J gene TRBJ1-1, with TRBD1 identical over 7 bases. The CDR3 runs to 13 residues. J lost 7 bases, V lost 0 bases, and 3 bases had no gene match. From germline, CDR1 is SGHRS and CDR2 YFSETQ. CDR3 sequence: CASSLDRGFEAFF. Here the CDR3 DNA reads TGCGCCAGCAGCTTGGACAGGGGTTTTGAAGCTTTCTTT.